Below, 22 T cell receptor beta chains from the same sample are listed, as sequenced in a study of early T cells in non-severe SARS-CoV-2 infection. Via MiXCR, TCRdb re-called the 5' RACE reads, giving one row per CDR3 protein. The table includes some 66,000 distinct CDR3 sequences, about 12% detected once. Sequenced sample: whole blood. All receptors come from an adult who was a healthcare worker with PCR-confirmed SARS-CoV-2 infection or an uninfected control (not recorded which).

CDR3 DNA sequence: TGTGCCAGCAGCCAGACTAAGCGGGAGCGTCAGTTCTTC. Its protein product is CASSQTKRERQFF. This rearrangement joins TRBV7-9 to TRBJ2-1, with 8 bases fitting TRBD2. This CDR3 comprises 13 residues. The V segment lost 5 bases and the J segment 13 bases; nucleotides outside the gene matches: 10. Germline-derived CDR1 and CDR2 are SEHNR and FQNEAQ (reference sequence).

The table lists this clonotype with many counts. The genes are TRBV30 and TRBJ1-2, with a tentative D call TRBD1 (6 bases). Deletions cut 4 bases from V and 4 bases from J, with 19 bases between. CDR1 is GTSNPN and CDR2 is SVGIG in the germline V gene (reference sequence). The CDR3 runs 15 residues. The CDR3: CAWMLERGTVYGYTF. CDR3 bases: TGTGCCTGGATGTTAGAGAGGGGGACGGTCTATGGCTACACCTTC.

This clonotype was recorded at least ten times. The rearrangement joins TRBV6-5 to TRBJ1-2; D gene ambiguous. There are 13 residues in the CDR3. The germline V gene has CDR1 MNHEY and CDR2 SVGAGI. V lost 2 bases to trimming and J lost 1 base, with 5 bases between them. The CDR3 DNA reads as TGTGCCAGCAGTTACAGGGTTAACTATGGCTACACCTTC. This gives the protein CASSYRVNYGYTF.

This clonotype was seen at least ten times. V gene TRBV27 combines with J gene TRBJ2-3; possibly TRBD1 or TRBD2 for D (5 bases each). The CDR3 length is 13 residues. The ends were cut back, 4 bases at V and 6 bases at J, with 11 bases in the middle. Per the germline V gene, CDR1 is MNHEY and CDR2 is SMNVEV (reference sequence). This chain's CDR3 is CASSSVRDDTQYF. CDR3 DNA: TGTGCCAGCAGTTCAGTCAGGGACGATACGCAGTATTTT.

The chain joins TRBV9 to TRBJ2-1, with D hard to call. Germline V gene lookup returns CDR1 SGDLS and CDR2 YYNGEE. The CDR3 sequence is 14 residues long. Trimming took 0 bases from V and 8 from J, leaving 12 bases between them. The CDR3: CASSVEIYVDEQFF. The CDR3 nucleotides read TGTGCCAGCAGCGTAGAAATCTACGTCGATGAGCAGTTCTTC.

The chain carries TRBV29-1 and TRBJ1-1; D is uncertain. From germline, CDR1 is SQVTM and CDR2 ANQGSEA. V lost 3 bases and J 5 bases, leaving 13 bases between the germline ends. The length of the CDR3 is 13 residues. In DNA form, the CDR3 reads TGCAGCGTTGACCCAGGAGGCGGGACTGAAGCTTTCTTT. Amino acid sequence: CSVDPGGGTEAFF. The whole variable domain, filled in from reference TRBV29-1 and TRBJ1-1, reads SAVISQKPSRDICQRGTSLTIQCQVDSQVTMMFWYRQQPGQSLTLIATANQGSEATYESGFVIDKFPISRPNLTFSTLTVSNMSPEDSSIYLCSVDPGGGTEAFFGQGTRLTVV.

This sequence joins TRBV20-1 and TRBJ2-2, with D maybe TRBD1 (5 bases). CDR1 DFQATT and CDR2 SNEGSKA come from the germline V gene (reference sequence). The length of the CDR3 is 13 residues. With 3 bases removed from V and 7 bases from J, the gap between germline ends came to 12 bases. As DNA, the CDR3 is TGCAGTGCTAGCGACGACAGTTACGGGGAGCTGTTTTTT. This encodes CSASDDSYGELFF.

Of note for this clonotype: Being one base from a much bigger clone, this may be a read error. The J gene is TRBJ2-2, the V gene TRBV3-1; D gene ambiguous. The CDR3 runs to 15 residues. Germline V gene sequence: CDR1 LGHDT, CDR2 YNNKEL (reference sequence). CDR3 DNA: TGTGCCTGCAGCCAAGTCAATAGCCCCACCGGGGAGCTGTTTTTT. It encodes CACSQVNSPTGELFF.

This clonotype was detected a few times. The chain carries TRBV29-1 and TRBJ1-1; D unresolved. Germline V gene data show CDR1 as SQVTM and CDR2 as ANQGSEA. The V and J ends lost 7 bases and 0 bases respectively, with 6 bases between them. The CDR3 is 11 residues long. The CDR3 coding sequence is TGCAGCGCCGTAGTGAACACTGAAGCTTTCTTT. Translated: CSAVVNTEAFF.

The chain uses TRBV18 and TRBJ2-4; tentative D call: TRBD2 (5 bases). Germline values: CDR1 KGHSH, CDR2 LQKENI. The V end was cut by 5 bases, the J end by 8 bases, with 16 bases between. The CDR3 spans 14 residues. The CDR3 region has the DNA TGTGCCAGCTCATCGGACTCCCTCGAGGACATTCAGTACTTC. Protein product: CASSSDSLEDIQYF.

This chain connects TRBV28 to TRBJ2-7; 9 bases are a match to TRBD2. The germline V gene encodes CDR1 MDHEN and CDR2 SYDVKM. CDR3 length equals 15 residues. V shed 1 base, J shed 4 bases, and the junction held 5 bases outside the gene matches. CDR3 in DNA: TGTGCCAGCAGTTTATCTTTTAGCGGGAGTTACGAGCAGTACTTC. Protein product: CASSLSFSGSYEQYF.

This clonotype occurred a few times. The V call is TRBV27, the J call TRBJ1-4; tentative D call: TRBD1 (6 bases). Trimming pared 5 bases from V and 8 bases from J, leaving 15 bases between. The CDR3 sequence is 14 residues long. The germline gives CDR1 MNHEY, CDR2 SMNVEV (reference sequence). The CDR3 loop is CASSETGWGEKLFF. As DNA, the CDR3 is TGTGCCAGCAGTGAGACAGGATGGGGCGAAAAACTGTTTTTT.

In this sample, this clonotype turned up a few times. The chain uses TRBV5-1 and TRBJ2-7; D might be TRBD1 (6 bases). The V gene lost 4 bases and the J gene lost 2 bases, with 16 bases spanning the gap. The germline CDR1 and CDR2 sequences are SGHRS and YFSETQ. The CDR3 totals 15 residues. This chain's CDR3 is CASSEIETGAYEQYF. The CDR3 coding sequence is TGCGCCAGCAGCGAAATAGAGACAGGAGCCTACGAGCAGTACTTC. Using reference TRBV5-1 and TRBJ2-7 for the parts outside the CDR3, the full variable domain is KAGVTQTPRYLIKTRGQQVTLSCSPISGHRSVSWYQQTPGQGLQFLFEYFSETQRNKGNFPGRFSGRQFSNSRSEMNVSTLELGDSALYLCASSEIETGAYEQYFGPGTRLTVT.

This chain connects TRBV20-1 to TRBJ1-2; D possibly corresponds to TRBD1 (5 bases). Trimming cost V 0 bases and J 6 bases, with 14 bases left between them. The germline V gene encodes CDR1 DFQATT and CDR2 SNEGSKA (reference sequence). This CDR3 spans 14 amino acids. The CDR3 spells CSARDSGTANGYTF. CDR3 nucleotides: TGCAGTGCTAGAGATAGTGGGACTGCCAATGGCTACACCTTC.

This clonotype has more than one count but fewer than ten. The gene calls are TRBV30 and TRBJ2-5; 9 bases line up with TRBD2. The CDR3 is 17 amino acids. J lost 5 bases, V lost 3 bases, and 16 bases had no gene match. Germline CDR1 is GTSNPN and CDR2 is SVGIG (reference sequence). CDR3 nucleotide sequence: TGTGCCTGGAGCGCGTATGCAACCGGGACTAGCTTTGAGACCCAGTACTTC. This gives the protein CAWSAYATGTSFETQYF.

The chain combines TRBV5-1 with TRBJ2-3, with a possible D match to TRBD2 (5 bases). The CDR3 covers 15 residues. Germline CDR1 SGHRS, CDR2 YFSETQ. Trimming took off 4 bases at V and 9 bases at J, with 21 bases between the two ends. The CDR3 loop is CASSPEGAPERTQYF. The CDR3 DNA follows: TGCGCCAGCAGCCCCGAGGGAGCCCCAGAAAGAACGCAGTATTTT.

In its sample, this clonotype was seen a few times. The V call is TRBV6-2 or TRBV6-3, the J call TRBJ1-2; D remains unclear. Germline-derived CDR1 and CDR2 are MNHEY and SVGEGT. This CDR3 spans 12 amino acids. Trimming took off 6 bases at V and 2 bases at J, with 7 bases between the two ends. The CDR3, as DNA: TGTGCCAGCAGGCGGCAAAACTATGGCTACACCTTC. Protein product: CASRRQNYGYTF.

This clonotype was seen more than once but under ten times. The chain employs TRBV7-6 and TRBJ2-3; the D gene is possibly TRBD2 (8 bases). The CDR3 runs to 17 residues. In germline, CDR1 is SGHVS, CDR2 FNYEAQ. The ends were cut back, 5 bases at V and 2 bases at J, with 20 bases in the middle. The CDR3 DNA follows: TGTGCCAGCAGCCAGGGGGTTAGCGGGACGTTCACAGATACGCAGTATTTT. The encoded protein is CASSQGVSGTFTDTQYF.

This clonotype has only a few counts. The CDR3 DNA reads TGCAGTGCAACCCTAGCGGGTCCTTACGAGCAGTACTTC. As protein: CSATLAGPYEQYF. The gene calls are TRBV20-1 and TRBJ2-7; 8 bases agree with TRBD2. The trim removed 6 bases at V and 4 bases at J, leaving 8 bases unmatched. The V gene's germline CDR1 is DFQATT and CDR2 SNEGSKA (reference sequence). This CDR3 region has 13 residues.

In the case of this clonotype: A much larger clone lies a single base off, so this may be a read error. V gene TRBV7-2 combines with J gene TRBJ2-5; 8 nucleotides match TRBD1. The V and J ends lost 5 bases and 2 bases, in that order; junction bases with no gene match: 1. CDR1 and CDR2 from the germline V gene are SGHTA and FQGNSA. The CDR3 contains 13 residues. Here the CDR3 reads CASSRDRQETQYF. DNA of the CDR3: TGTGCCAGCAGCCGGGACAGGCAAGAGACCCAGTACTTC.

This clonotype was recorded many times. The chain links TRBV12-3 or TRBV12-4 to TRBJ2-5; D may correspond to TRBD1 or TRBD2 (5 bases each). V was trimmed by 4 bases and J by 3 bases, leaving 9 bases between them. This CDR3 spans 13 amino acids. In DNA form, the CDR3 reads TGTGCCAGCAGTTCCTGGGGGAAAGAGACCCAGTACTTC. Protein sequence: CASSSWGKETQYF.

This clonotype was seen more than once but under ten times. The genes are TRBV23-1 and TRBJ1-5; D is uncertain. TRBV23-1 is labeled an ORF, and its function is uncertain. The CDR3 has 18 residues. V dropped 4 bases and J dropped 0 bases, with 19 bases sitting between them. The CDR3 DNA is TGCGCCAGCAGTCCCGACACCACTGTCCTTAATAGCAATCAGCCCCAGCATTTT. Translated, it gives CASSPDTTVLNSNQPQHF.